Here is one T cell receptor beta chain with its context. No antigen is known for it. No qualities accompany the bases; no much larger clone lies one base away. The entire amount of isolated RNA was reverse transcribed using the High Capacity cDNA Reverse Transcription Kit, so the sequenced TCRB transcripts were expressed ones. Deep immunoSEQ sequencing was applied to naive, central memory and regulatory T cell samples, giving an average of roughly 3.5 million total reads per sample. After sorted cells were lysed in RLT buffer, RNA was extracted with DNase-treated RNeasy Micro or Mini kits, with the choice depending on cell number. To prevent cross-contamination, every cell subset was processed on its own, while patient and healthy donor samples were processed together. TCRB sequences were amplified from cDNA with the immunoSEQ multiplex PCR, producing 87-bp fragments spanning the CDR3 region. Amplicons were sequenced on the Illumina HiSeq platform. The source study handled its data this way. PCR bias was computationally corrected using synthetic template baselines, reads within Hamming distance 2 were collapsed, and singletons that could not be merged were discarded. By aligning reads against IMGT, V, D and J genes, CDR3 length, and insertions or deletions at six rearrangement sites were assigned. Within each subset, clonotype counts were normalized to the number of sorted cells before true diversity and Gini coefficients were calculated with the tcR R package. The overlap coefficient, calculated on TCRB nucleotide sequences, was used to measure repertoire sharing. This immuneACCESS table, as held by TCRdb, lists in-frame sequences with V and J called but not all clones. Of the missing ones, under half trace to an unresolved V gene in checked studies; the others have no known cause. V and J calls and clone size are as listed in that table; D and trimming were resolved from the DNA. The sample contains tens of thousands of clones, roughly 52% of them found a single time. The top ten hold roughly 2.6% of the sample.

The CDR3 spans 16 residues, from the cysteine through the phenylalanine. CDR3 DNA is the only sequence kept; it has 48 bases, read in frame from the first base. Trimming takes 4 bases from V and 1 base from J, and the germline ends sit 13 bases apart. According to the germline V gene, CDR1 reads MDHEN and CDR2 reads SYDVKM. This sample was included in a study of beta chain features in type 1 diabetes (dated by TCRdb to the late 2010s). General notes on the study: Mean age, gender distribution, total cell number and subset yield were not different between patients and healthy donors. A total of over 90,000,000 sorted cells were examined across all samples, and a strong correlation was observed between cell number per subset and RNA yield. In the study, recently diagnosed type 1 diabetes patients and matched healthy donors were compared on the TCRB repertoires of their sorted circulating CD4+ T cell subsets. Whereas all 30 or so donors provided naive and central memory subsets, regulatory and stem cell-like memory subsets were isolated from just 8 patients and about eight healthy donors.

Each donor gave one peripheral blood draw, about 110 mL on average, collected into heparinised tubes. Using a panel that included CD45RO, CCR7, CD25, CD127, CD95 and CD27, naive, central memory, regulatory and stem cell-like memory CD4+ T cells were sorted on a BD FACSAria II. All sorted populations exceeded 95% purity. Right away, PBMCs were isolated by Lymphoprep density gradient centrifugation and were stained directly, with no culture step. Samples were stained and sorted in pairs, with one healthy donor and one patient per experiment, so that batch effects were minimized. Broad study findings and their caveats: At VDJ recombination sites, patients with type 1 diabetes made fewer insertions and deleted more nucleotides, a pattern implying thymic rearrangement abnormalities. Type 1 diabetes patients showed a moderate but significant shortening of TCRB CDR3 length in all four CD4+ subsets. Because cDNA was sequenced instead of genomic DNA, activated cells with high expression could be over-represented, although the groups did not differ in activation or CD3 levels. Naive, central memory and regulatory TCRB repertoires appeared more similar among patients than among healthy donors. Shorter templates might be favored by PCR, yet because patient and control samples were amplified and corrected together, any such skew would affect both groups equally. Because small numbers of individuals were included in the HLA sub-analyses, any influence of HLA type on TCRB rearrangement was left unresolved.

This TCR was sampled from a woman between 40 and 50 years old with type 1 diabetes. The sequencing input was Tregs from blood. Interpreted using the paper, the cell subset or site label stands for: regulatory CD4+ T cells. Here the chain combines TRBV28 and TRBJ2-2; matching of 6 bases hints at TRBD2 as the D gene. The encoded CDR3 is CASSYTLAMNTGELFF. In nucleotide form, the sequence is TGTGCCAGCAGTTACACCCTAGCGATGAACACCGGGGAGCTGTTTTTT.